A single T cell receptor beta chain is shown here with its context. Its antigen target is currently unknown. No base quality values were provided; no much bigger clone lies one nucleotide off. The data belong to a study of cytomegalovirus exposure and HLA in healthy donors (dated by TCRdb to between 2016 and 2019). Regarding the research as a whole: An earlier analysis of some 500 of the donors reported 250 to 300 Gb of sequence data and more than 90 million unique TCR beta sequences from 150 million to 200 million T cells. Besides the first cohort of roughly 700 subjects, a separate validation cohort made up of 120 different subjects was used. Alongside the repertoire data, information on donor age, sex, ethnicity and CMV serostatus was compiled. The study was designed to test whether signatures of past pathogen exposure could be identified by cataloging public T cell receptors. Every repertoire in the discovery cohort had been generated on one and the same sequencing platform. The later analysis used no new phenotypic data to find candidate immune exposures, relying instead on TCR beta sequences and their occurrence across donors. Roughly 300 gigabases of sequencing data and approximately 93 million unique TCR sequences were included in an early release covering 550 to 800 HLA-typed donors. Among the roughly 390 genotyped donors, around 79% belonged to the genetic ancestry cluster associated with self-reported Caucasian donors. The T cell repertoires of several hundred subjects were profiled by immunosequencing and related to cytomegalovirus serostatus. Because of strong linkage in the cohort, roughly five DR-DQ haplotypes were treated as single units for association and clustering. The study combined high-throughput TCR immunosequencing, statistical association of individual TCRs with disease status, and machine learning to predict cytomegalovirus infection status. In a later genetic analysis, genome-wide SNP genotypes for about three fifths of the roughly 670 donors were used, and that subset was treated as a discovery cohort. Typing coverage varied by locus: 629-630 donors for A, B, C, DRB1 and DQB1; approximately 560 for DQA1; approximately 610 for DPA1; more than 450 for DPB1. To study patterns of TCR occurrence, a later analysis re-analyzed previously published TCR beta repertoires from under 750 donors and added high-resolution HLA genotyping. On average, 235,054 unique TCR beta nucleotide sequences were sequenced per donor among 398 genotyped donors of the cohort, with roughly 20% of those sequences being non-productive. An earlier analysis of around 580 of the donors used high-throughput TCR beta sequencing to judge whether each TCR beta V gene segment behaved as functional or pseudogenic. Both class I and class II loci were covered by HLA typing, at four-digit resolution. Findings and caveats that apply to the study as a whole: According to the authors, the approach could potentially be generalized to other disease states and immunological phenotypes. A cluster of highly shared sequence variants was judged likely to be a technical artifact of the sequencing pipeline. Specific HLA alleles were associated with 15,000 to 20,000 TCR beta sequences at a false discovery rate of 0.05 in a later analysis. In a later analysis, HLA-associated TCR beta chains showed more clonal expansion and lower generation probabilities than non-associated chains that were equally common. In a later analysis, most CMV-associated TCR beta chains were found to appear HLA-restricted, with HLA associations seemingly driven largely by CMV exposure. A later analysis found that TCR association rates varied across HLA loci, with DRB1 alleles showing the most associated TCRs and HLA-C alleles the fewest. The classifier was reported to diagnose cytomegalovirus status with high specificity and sensitivity in both the original cohort and the validation cohort. An earlier analysis of approximately 600 of the donors showed that most TCR beta V segments appeared in productive rearrangements either about 87% or about 30% of the time, which broadly matched IMGT annotations. A further reported finding was that TCR beta sequences accurately predicted the HLA-A and HLA-B alleles for most subjects in the first cohort. Sequencing depth was assumed to be roughly uniform across donors in the presence/absence analyses, though that assumption may not hold. For the cohort, immune exposure information was limited to CMV serostatus. Because counts were too low, 15 to 20 rarely observed V segments, including chromosome 9 orphons, were excluded from the earlier analysis of some 540 of the donors. A later analysis reported that several top co-occurrence clusters appeared linked to parvovirus B19, influenza, CMV and Epstein-Barr virus. The study listed approximately 150 TCR beta chains as associated with cytomegalovirus. According to a later genetic analysis, donors in an Asian-associated ancestry cluster had fewer N-insertions in productive TCRs than the roughly 660-donor mean. Because HLA typing was unavailable for some donors at each locus, only the typed subset was used in association tests. The cohort was sequenced for TCR beta chains only, and without alpha or paired-chain data the features that could be detected were limited. While some public TCRs were present in many individuals, most TCR sequences turned up only very rarely across donors. Linkage disequilibrium might explain the correlated functional status among segregating V segments, but an unknown experimental factor could not be ruled out. When HLA alleles, especially DR and DQ, strongly co-occurred, TCR associations were difficult to assign to individual alleles. V-gene and J-gene trimming of TCR beta chains was associated with a missense DCLRE1C variant in a later genetic analysis, and the association was replicated in an independent cohort. Three of the identified cytomegalovirus-associated TCR beta chains were confirmed in vitro to be specific for cytomegalovirus antigens.

Library prep was done by the immunoSEQ multiplex PCR assay. For the multiplex PCR, a mixture combining 60 forward primers for TCR Vbeta segments and 13 reverse primers for TCR Jbeta segments was used. Amplification of the CDR3 region of rearranged TCR beta genes was performed with a multiplex PCR assay on genomic DNA. Amplified TCR beta libraries were sequenced as 87-base-pair reads on the Illumina HiSeq System. The paper's data handling went like this. Across the 666 repertoires, a later analysis counted 60 million to 90 million unique TCR beta chains, roughly 11 million of which were shared by at least two donors. Raw reads were error-corrected and collapsed into unique sequences by a nearest-neighbor algorithm in which closely related sequences were merged to remove PCR and sequencing errors. CDR3 sequences were aligned to IMGT reference sequences to assign V, D and J gene segments. Each retained sequence needed at least a six-nucleotide match to both a V gene segment and a J gene segment. A rearrangement counted as productive if the CDR3 had no stop codons and remained in frame with V and J, and every other rearrangement counted as non-productive. CDR3 was defined by IMGT convention, running from the second conserved V-encoded cysteine to the conserved J-encoded phenylalanine. In an earlier analysis of roughly 610 of the donors, sequences lacking an unambiguous match to a single V gene segment were excluded. In an earlier analysis of approximately 500 of the donors, a V segment was called functional when productive rearrangements were above 56.7%, and segregating when the standard deviation between donors exceeded 5%. A statistical classification framework was built for diagnosing cytomegalovirus status from the catalog of TCR beta chain sequences. In a later analysis, TCR nucleotide sequences were compared against IMGT/GENE-DB human TR gene sequences so that V and J genes could be assigned. In a later analysis, CDR3 sequences and most-parsimonious VDJ recombination scenarios were assigned using the TCRdist pipeline. In a later analysis, each TCR beta chain was defined by its CDR3 amino acid sequence together with its V-gene family, and reads without a unique V-gene family were excluded. In a later analysis, 450 to 600 highly shared, low-generation-probability nucleotide sequences were removed to address suspected cross-contamination and a sequencing artifact. In a later analysis, a clonal expansion index for each public chain was calculated from normalized within-repertoire ranks of inferred template counts. In a later analysis, generation probabilities were computed with a VDJ recombination model fitted to out-of-frame rearrangements, and the resulting probabilities were checked against IGoR. In a later analysis, hypergeometric tests were used to score TCR-TCR, TCR-HLA and TCR-CMV co-occurrence, with a repertoire-size bias correction applied to TCR pairs. To estimate false discovery rates, a later analysis permuted the HLA or CMV assignments 20 times. In a later analysis, co-occurring TCRs were grouped with DBSCAN, and TCRdist sequence similarity was added when clustering was performed within HLA-allele-positive subsets. Repertoires with fewer than 30,000 or more than 120,000 public chains were left out of co-occurrence clustering, as were several repertoires with anomalous nucleotide sharing. In its TCRdb copy, this immuneACCESS table keeps in-frame sequences only and misses some clones. Where compared with another copy, unresolved V genes explain less than half of these, and the others have no known cause. The V and J calls and clone size come from that table; D and trimming were worked out from the DNA. For this sample there are 100,000 or so clones; over 70% appear just once. The ten largest clones take up about 5.8% of the sample.

In total, 666 healthy bone marrow donors made up the cohort. At the time of sampling, all cohort members were nominally healthy, though unrecorded immune exposures were likely present. The donor tested CMV seronegative and was one of the 352 seronegative cohort members. A peripheral blood sample was provided by each donor, and peripheral blood mononuclear cells were used for TCR beta sequencing. The Qiagen DNeasy Blood Extraction Kit was used to extract genomic DNA from the blood cell samples. The sample consisted of PBMCs. The TCR originated in a male donor in good health and CMV-seronegative.

This receptor carries the CDR3 CASLTSGSTGELFF. The DNA is TGTGCCAGTCTGACTAGCGGGAGCACCGGGGAGCTGTTTTTT. The chain was built from TRBV28 and TRBJ2-2; 12 of the junction bases match TRBD2. The cysteine opens and the phenylalanine closes a CDR3 of 14 amino acids. The kept DNA is CDR3 alone, 42 bases in frame from the first base. Via the germline V gene, CDR1 is MDHEN and CDR2 SYDVKM. Germline trimming: 9 bases from V, 4 bases from J; junction bases outside gene matches: 3.